The clone carrying this TCR beta chain showed up just once. The antigen is unknown. Generated by immunoSEQ multiplex PCR, the TCRdb table keeps only in-frame clones and is missing some. In the table there are 5,000 to 5,500 clones, roughly 97% of which are singletons. The data were obtained in a study of T cells in tuberculosis. Study-level background: Samples predate treatment or fall within its first 7 days.

The time point here: new active TB diagnosis, blood taken before or within 7 days of starting treatment. Each clinical donor contributed on average approximately 90,000 T cells from unsorted cryopreserved PBMC. The CDR3 is 13 residues long. Germline trimming cut 10 bases from V and 7 bases from J; bases unmatched to any gene: 9. Germline lookup yields CDR1 MNHNY and CDR2 SVGAGI (reference sequence). Study results and limitations: Samples were chosen by availability of cryopreserved specimens.

This sample comprised PBMCs, obtained at tuberculosis diagnosis. This rearrangement joins TRBV6-6 to TRBJ1-4; 7 nucleotides align to TRBD1. This sequence originates from an adult with tuberculosis. This CDR3 is CATCRQGREKLFF. DNA of the CDR3: TGTGCCACCTGTCGACAGGGCCGTGAAAAACTGTTTTTT.